This TCR beta chain originates from a study of metastatic and nonmetastatic thyroid tumors. TCRdb recomputed clones from the PCR reads via MiXCR. This table has roughly 3,800 clones, around 35% appearing once. This clone is termed large. The antigen is not known. The V end was cut by 8 bases, the J end by 4 bases, with 20 bases between. From germline, CDR1 is MDHEN and CDR2 SYDVKM. This CDR3 spans 15 amino acids. Every patient underwent thyroid surgery untreated. Study results and limitations: For both blood and tumor, malignant thyroid tumors reportedly showed significantly higher TCR beta diversity than benign nodules did.

J is TRBJ1-2 and V is TRBV28, with TRBD1 as a possible D gene (6 bases). The sample taken for sequencing was adjacent normal tissue. The sequence derives from a female donor with papillary thyroid cancer or a benign thyroid nodule (not recorded which). Some clones in this sample may be carry-over from other donors' samples. The CDR3 nucleotides read TGTGCCAGCCAGACCAGGGGCCTGGCTGTCTATGGCTACACCTTC. Translating gives CASQTRGLAVYGYTF.